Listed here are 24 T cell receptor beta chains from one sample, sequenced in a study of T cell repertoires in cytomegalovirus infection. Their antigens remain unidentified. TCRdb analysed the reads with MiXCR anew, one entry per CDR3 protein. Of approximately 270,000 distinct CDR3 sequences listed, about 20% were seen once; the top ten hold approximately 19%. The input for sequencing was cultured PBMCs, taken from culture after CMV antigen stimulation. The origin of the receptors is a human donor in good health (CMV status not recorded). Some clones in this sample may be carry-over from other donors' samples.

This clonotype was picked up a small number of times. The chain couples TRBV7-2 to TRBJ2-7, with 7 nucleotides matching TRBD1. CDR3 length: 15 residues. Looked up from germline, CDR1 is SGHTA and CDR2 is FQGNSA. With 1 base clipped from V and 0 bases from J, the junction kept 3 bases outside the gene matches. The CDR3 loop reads CASSLDRGSSYEQYV. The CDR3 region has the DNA TGTGCCAGCAGCTTAGACAGGGGTAGCTCCTACGAGCAGTACGTC.

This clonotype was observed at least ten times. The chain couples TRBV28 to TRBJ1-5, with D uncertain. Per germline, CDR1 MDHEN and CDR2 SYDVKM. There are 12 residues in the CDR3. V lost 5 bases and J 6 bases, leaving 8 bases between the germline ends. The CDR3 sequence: CASSLIGQPQHF. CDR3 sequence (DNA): TGTGCCAGCAGTCTTATAGGTCAGCCCCAGCATTTT.

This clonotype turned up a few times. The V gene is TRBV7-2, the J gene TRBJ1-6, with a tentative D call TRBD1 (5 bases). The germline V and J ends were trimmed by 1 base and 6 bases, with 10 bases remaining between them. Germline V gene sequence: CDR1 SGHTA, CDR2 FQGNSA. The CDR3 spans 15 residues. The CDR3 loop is CASSLEPGGNSPLHF. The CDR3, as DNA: TGTGCCAGCAGCTTAGAGCCGGGGGGTAATTCACCCCTCCACTTT.

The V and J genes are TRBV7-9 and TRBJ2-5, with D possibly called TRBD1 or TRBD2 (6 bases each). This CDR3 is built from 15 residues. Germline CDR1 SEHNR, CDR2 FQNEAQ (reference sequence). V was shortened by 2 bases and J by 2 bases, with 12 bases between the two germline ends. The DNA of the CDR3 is TGTGCCAGCAGCTTACCGGGGGCCCTTCAAGAGACCCAGTACTTC. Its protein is CASSLPGALQETQYF.

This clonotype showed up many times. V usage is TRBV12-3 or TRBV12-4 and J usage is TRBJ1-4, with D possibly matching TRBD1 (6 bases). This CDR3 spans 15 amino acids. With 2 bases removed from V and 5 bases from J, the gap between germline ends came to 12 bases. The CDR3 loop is CASSLSAGANEKLFF. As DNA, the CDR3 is TGTGCCAGCAGTTTAAGTGCAGGGGCGAATGAAAAACTGTTTTTT.

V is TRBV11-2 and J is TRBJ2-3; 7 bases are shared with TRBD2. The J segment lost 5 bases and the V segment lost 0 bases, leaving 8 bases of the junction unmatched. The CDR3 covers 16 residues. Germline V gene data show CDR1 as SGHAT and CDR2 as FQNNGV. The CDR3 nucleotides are TGTGCCAGCAGCTTAGATGGGGCGGGAGTGGGAGATACGCAGTATTTT. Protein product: CASSLDGAGVGDTQYF. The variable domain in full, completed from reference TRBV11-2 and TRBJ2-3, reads EAGVAQSPRYKIIEKRQSVAFWCNPISGHATLYWYQQILGQGPKLLIQFQNNGVVDDSQLPKDRFSAERLKGVDSTLKIQPAKLEDSAVYLCASSLDGAGVGDTQYFGPGTRLTVL.

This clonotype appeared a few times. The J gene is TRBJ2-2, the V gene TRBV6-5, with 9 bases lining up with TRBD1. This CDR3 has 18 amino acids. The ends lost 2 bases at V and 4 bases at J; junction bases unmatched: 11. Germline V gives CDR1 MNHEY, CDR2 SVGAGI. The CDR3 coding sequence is TGTGCCAGCAGTTACAGACTACGAGGACAGGGGCCCACCGGGGAGCTGTTTTTT. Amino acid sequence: CASSYRLRGQGPTGELFF.

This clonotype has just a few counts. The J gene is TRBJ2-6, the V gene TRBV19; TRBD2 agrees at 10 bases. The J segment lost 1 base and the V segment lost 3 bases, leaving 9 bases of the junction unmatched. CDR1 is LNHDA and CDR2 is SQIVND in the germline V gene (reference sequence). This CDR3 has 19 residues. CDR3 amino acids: CASSILGASGGSGANVLTF. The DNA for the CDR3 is TGTGCCAGTAGTATTCTAGGGGCTAGCGGGGGATCTGGGGCCAACGTCCTGACTTTC.

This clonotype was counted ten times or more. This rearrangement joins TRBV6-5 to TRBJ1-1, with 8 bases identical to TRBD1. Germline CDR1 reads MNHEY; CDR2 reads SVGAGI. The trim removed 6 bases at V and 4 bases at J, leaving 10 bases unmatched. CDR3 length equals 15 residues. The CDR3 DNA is TGTGCCAGCAGGCTCGACAGGGGAGTAAGCACTGAAGCTTTCTTT. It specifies CASRLDRGVSTEAFF.

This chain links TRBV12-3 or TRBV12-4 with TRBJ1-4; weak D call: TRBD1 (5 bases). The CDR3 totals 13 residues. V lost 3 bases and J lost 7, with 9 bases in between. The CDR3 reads CASSFYRSEKLFF. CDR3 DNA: TGTGCCAGCAGTTTTTACAGGAGTGAAAAACTGTTTTTT.

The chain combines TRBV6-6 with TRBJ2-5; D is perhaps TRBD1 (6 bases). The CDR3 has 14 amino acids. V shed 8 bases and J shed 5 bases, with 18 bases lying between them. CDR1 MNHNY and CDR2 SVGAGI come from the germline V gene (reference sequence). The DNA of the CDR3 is TGTGCCAGCGGAAGGGGGTTGAGTGTGGAGACCCAGTACTTC. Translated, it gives CASGRGLSVETQYF.

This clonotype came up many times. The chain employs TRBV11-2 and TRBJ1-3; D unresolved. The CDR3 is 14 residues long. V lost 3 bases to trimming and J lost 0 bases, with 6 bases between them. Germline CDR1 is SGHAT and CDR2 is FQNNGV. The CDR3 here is CASSLRISGNTIYF. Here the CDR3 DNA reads TGTGCCAGCAGCTTGAGAATCTCTGGAAACACCATATATTTT.

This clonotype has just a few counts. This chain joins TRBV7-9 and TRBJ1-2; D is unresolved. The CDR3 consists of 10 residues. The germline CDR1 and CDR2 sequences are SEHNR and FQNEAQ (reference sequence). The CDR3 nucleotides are TGTTCAAGCGGGGACTATGGCTACACCTTC. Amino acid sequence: CSSGDYGYTF.

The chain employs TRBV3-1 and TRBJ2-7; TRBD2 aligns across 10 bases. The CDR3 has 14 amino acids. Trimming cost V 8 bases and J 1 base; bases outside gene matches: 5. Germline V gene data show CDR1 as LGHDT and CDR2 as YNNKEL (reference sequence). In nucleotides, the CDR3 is TGTGCCAGCGGACGAGCGGGAGGGTCCTACGAGCAGTACTTC. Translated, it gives CASGRAGGSYEQYF.

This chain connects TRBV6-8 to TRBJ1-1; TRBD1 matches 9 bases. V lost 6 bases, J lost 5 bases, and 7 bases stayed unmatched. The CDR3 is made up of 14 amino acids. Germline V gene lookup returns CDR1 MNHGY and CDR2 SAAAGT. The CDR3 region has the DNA TGTGCCAGCAGGGGGGGACAGGGAGGAACTGAAGCTTTCTTT. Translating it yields CASRGGQGGTEAFF.

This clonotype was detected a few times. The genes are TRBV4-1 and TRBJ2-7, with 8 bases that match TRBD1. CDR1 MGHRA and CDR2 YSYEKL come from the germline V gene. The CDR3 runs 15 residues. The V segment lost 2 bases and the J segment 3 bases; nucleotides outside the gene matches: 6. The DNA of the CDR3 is TGCGCCAGCAGCCAAAGGACAGGGTCCTACTACGAGCAGTACGTC. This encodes CASSQRTGSYYEQYV.

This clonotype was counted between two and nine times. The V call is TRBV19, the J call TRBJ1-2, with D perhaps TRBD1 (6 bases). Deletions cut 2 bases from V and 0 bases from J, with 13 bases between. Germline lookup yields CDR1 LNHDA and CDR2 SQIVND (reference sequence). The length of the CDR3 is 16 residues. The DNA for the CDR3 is TGTGCCAGTAGTATAACCAGGGGAATTTCTAACTATGGCTACACCTTC. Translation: CASSITRGISNYGYTF.

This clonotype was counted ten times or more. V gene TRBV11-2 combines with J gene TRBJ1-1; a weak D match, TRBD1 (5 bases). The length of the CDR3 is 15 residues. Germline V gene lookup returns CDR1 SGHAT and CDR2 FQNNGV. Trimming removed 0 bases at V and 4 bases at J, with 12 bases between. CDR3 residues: CASSLEATEGTEAFF. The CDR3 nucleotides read TGTGCCAGCAGCTTAGAAGCGACAGAAGGCACTGAAGCTTTCTTT.

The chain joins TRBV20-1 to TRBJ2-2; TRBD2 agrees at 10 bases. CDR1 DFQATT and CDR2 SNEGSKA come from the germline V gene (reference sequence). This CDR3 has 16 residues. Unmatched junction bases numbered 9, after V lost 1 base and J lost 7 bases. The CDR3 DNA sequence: TGCAGTGCTAGAGCGTCGGGACTAGCGCTGGGCGGGGAGCTGTTTTTT. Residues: CSARASGLALGGELFF.

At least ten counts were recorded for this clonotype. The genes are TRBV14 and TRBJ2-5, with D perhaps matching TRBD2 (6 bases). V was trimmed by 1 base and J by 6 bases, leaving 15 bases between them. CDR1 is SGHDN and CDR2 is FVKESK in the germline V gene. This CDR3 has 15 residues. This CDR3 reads CASSQGLSREQTQYF. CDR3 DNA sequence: TGTGCCAGCAGCCAAGGGTTGAGCCGGGAGCAGACCCAGTACTTC.

CDR3 nucleotides: TGTGCCACCACCGATTCCTCTGGGGCCAACGTCCTGACTTTC. Amino acids: CATTDSSGANVLTF. This chain connects TRBV15 to TRBJ2-6; D ambiguous. The CDR3 contains 14 residues. Germline V gene data show CDR1 as LNHNV and CDR2 as YYDKDF (reference sequence). The V end lost 7 bases, the J end lost 0 bases, and 7 bases lay between the germline ends. Full variable domain (outside the CDR3, taken from reference TRBV15 and TRBJ2-6): DAMVIQNPRYQVTQFGKPVTLSCSQTLNHNVMYWYQQKSSQAPKLLFHYYDKDFNNEADTPDNFQSRRPNTSFCFLDIRSPGLGDTAMYLCATTDSSGANVLTFGAGSRLTVL.

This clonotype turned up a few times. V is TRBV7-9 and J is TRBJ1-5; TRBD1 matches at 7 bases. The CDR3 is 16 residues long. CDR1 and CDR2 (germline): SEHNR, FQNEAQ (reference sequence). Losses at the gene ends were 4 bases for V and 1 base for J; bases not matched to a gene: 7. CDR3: CASSSDREESNQPQHF. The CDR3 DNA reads TGTGCCAGCAGCTCCGACAGGGAAGAGAGCAATCAGCCCCAGCATTTT.

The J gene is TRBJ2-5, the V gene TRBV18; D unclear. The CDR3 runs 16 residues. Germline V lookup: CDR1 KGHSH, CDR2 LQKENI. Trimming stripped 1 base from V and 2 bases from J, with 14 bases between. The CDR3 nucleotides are TGTGCCAGCTCACCACTAAAAGGTTTCGGGCAAGAGACCCAGTACTTC. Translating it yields CASSPLKGFGQETQYF.

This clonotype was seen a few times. The CDR3 nucleotides read TGTGCCAGCAAACGTGGGGAGTTTAACACCGGGGAGCTGTTTTTT. It codes for CASKRGEFNTGELFF. This chain joins TRBV6-1 and TRBJ2-2; TRBD2 might be the D (5 bases). V was pared by 7 bases and J by 2 bases, with 14 bases between. Germline assignment: CDR1 MNHNS and CDR2 SASEGT. The CDR3 runs to 15 residues.